This T cell receptor beta chain was sequenced for a study of blood T cell repertoires in COVID-19. For the study at large: Samples representing acute and convalescent COVID-19 were sourced from the United States, Italy and Spain. T cells, B-cell-depleted T cells, or PBMCs supplied cDNA or gDNA.

Germline CDR1 reads SQVTM; CDR2 reads ANQGSEA. This CDR3 is built from 15 residues. After removal of 6 bases from V and 0 bases from J, the junction contained 6 bases not matched to a gene. Profiling relied on immunoSEQ multiplex PCR, and the TCRdb table lists in-frame clones only, not all of them. Of about 190,000 clones in the sample, around four fifths were seen once. The genes are TRBV29-1 and TRBJ2-1, with 9 positions matching TRBD1. The sample comprised peripheral blood. The clonotype was recovered from a woman aged 40 to 50 with acute or convalescent COVID-19. Here the CDR3 reads CSVDGQGSSYNEQFF. The DNA for the CDR3 is TGCAGCGTCGACGGACAGGGGAGCTCCTACAATGAGCAGTTCTTC.